This TCR beta chain derives from a study of shared clonotypes between healthy human individuals. General observations from the study: Only a few donors were included, so the genetic and exposure-history diversity represented was limited.

Trimming shortened V by 1 base and J by 4 bases, and 2 bases separated the two germline ends. Germline V lookup: CDR1 SGHTA, CDR2 FQGNSA. This CDR3 comprises 12 residues. Ten immunoSEQ deep assay plates were used by the authors to sequence unsorted PBMC DNA. TCRdb's copy holds only in-frame clones and misses some; the assay was immunoSEQ multiplex PCR. The sample records approximately 500,000 clones, around 73% being singletons. With respect to this clone: The antigen remains unidentified.

The clonotype comes from a woman in her thirties or forties in good health. Some clones in this sample may be carry-over from other donors' samples. The chain carries TRBV7-2 and TRBJ2-1; D gene ambiguous. The sequenced sample consisted of PBMCs. The CDR3 DNA follows: TGTGCCAGCAGCTTAGATTACAATGAGCAGTTCTTC. This translates into CASSLDYNEQFF.